This TCR beta chain was recovered during a study of blood T cell repertoires in COVID-19 (dated by TCRdb to between 2020 and 2021). For the study in its entirety: The collaborator samples originated in the United States, Italy and Spain and spanned the acute and convalescent phases of COVID-19. The material from the prospective study consisted of cDNA or gDNA derived from T cells, B-cell-depleted T cells, or PBMCs. The dataset comprised deeply sampled blood TCRbeta repertoires from subjects exposed to, actively infected with, or recovered from COVID-19. The repertoires were released in a freely available public database meant as a resource for research on the immune response to SARS-CoV-2. The samples were drawn from two sources: the first 160 participants of the ongoing ImmuneRACE study, and 1,000 to 1,500 subjects contributed by 6 global collaborators. A de-identified subject ID, COVID-19 status, age in years and sex were almost always included in the sample metadata. Where HLA class I and class II types were available, the types were taken from metadata supplied by the sample provider, not from assay-based typing.

Results the study describes overall, beyond this receptor: The quantity of clinical and demographic metadata differed by source and by participant and was supplied without curation.

TCRbeta CDR3 regions were amplified from genomic DNA by means of the immunoSEQ Assay, a bias-controlled multiplex PCR. Processing in the source paper ran as follows. Nucleated cell counts per sample were estimated from amplification of reference gene primers within the assay. To quantify the absolute abundance of each unique TCRbeta CDR3 rearrangement, sequence reads were collapsed and filtered. Productive Simpson clonality was computed per sample as the square root of Simpson's diversity index over productive rearrangements. The source is immuneACCESS, and TCRdb retained only in-frame sequences with V and J called. Part of the clones is not carried over; for the studies checked, unresolved V genes explain less than half of this, and the remainder is unexplained. Clone size and the V and J calls come from that table; the DNA yielded D and trimming. Counted in this sample were approximately 140,000 clones; roughly 84% of them appeared once. The ten largest clones represent 5.8% of the sample.

Participants in the prospective study were enrolled through a virtual design, were aged roughly 18 to 90 years, and lived in approximately 25 United States geographic areas. Cohort assignment in the prospective study relied on participant-reported clinical history from a screening survey and a study questionnaire. Exposed participants had been in contact, within 2 weeks of entering the study, with a person who had a PCR-confirmed or clinician-diagnosed case of COVID-19. Mobile phlebotomists in the prospective study collected whole blood, serum and a nasopharyngeal or oropharyngeal swab from every participant. Participants in the prospective study had the option to provide additional blood draws and questionnaires over an approximately 2-month period. Blood samples from the prospective study were shipped frozen or at room temperature prior to DNA extraction. Sequences MNHNS (CDR1) and SASEGT (CDR2) are obtained from the germline V gene. The germline V and J ends show losses of 2 bases and 4 bases respectively, and no gene match explains 6 bases of the junction. The CDR3 spans 17 residues, from the cysteine through the phenylalanine. The retained sequence is limited to the CDR3, 51 bases, with the frame set at the first base.

This clone was seen a handful of times. Its antigen is still unknown. Base qualities are not recorded, but no much larger clone differs from it by a single base. The receptor was isolated from a woman in her forties or fifties who had been exposed to COVID-19. Material: PBMCs or T cells enriched from blood (not recorded which). The receptor chain draws on TRBV6-1 and TRBJ2-5; the junction holds 14 bases that match TRBD2. The sequence in DNA is TGTGCCAGCAGTGAATCTGGACTAGCGGGGGGCCGAGAGACCCAGTACTTC. Translated, it gives CASSESGLAGGRETQYF.